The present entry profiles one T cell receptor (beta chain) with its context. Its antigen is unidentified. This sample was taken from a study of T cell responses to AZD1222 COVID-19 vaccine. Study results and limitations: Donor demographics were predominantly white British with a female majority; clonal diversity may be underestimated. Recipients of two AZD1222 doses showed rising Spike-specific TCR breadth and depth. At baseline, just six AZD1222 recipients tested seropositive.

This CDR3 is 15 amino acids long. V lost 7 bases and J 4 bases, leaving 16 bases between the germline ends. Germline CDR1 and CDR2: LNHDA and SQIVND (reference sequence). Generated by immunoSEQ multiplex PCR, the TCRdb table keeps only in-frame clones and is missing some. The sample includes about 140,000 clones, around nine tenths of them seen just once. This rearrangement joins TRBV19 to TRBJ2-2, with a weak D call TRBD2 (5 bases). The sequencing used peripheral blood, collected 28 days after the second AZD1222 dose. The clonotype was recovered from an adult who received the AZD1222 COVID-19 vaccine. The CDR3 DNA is TGTGCCAGTACCGGAGGAAGGGCCCCCACCGGGGAGCTGTTTTTT. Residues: CASTGGRAPTGELFF.